The present T cell receptor beta chain was sequenced within a study of blood T cell repertoires in COVID-19 (dated by TCRdb to about 2020). Some background on the complete study: Samples covering the acute and convalescent phases of COVID-19 were provided by collaborators in the United States, Italy and Spain. Sample metadata almost always included a de-identified subject ID, COVID-19 status, age in years and sex. Where available, HLA class I and class II types were taken from metadata supplied by the sample provider and were not determined by assay-based typing. The material from the prospective study consisted of cDNA or gDNA derived from T cells, B-cell-depleted T cells, or PBMCs. The repertoires were released in a freely available public database intended as a resource for research on the immune response to SARS-CoV-2. The dataset comprised deeply sampled blood TCRbeta repertoires from subjects exposed to, actively infected with, or recovered from COVID-19. The samples were drawn from the first 160 participants of the ongoing ImmuneRACE study and from some 1,300 subjects provided by 6 global collaborators. The study at large found these results: How much clinical and demographic metadata was included differed by source and by participant, and the metadata was provided uncurated.

Each collaborating institution followed its own protocols to collect whole blood in K2EDTA tubes. For TCRbeta analysis, collaborator samples were shipped as frozen whole blood, as isolated PBMCs, or as DNA extracted from either sample type. The CDR3 spans 15 residues, from the cysteine through the phenylalanine. The sequence is cut down to CDR3 DNA, 45 bases in frame from base 1. Here V drops 2 bases and J drops 4 bases, and the junction holds 5 bases not matched to any gene. TCRbeta CDR3 regions were amplified from genomic DNA by means of the immunoSEQ Assay, a bias-controlled multiplex PCR. The published analysis was carried out like this. The number of nucleated cells in each sample was estimated by amplification of reference gene primers within the assay. To quantify the absolute abundance of each unique TCRbeta CDR3 rearrangement, sequence reads were collapsed and filtered. Productive Simpson clonality was computed per sample as the square root of Simpson's diversity index over productive rearrangements. Sourced from immuneACCESS, this table was stored by TCRdb with only in-frame sequences that have V and J called. A share of the clones is absent; for the studies checked, an unresolved V gene accounts for under half, and the remainder has no known explanation. That table supplies the V and J calls and clone size; D and trimming were determined from the DNA. Recorded for this sample are roughly 380,000 clones; roughly 85% of them occurred a single time. Of the sample, approximately 3.6% falls within the top ten clones.

This clone was counted ten times or more. Its antigen remains unidentified. Base qualities are not recorded, but no much larger clone differs from it by a single base. The sample consisted of peripheral blood. This chain joins TRBV23-1 to TRBJ1-5; 7 central nucleotides agree with TRBD1. TRBV23-1 is an ORF, with its function uncertain. This TCR was recovered from a woman aged 18-29 years with acute or convalescent COVID-19. The DNA sequence reads TGCGCCAGCAGTCAAGAGGGGGCGGCAAATCAGCCCCAGCATTTT. It translates to CASSQEGAANQPQHF.